This T cell receptor (beta chain) comes out of a study of blood T cell repertoires in COVID-19. Study context: Donors in the United States, Italy and Spain gave samples during acute or convalescent COVID-19. Nucleic acid was either cDNA or gDNA, and it came from T cells, B-cell-depleted T cells, or PBMCs.

Germline CDR1 is SGHDN and CDR2 is FVKESK. V lost 1 base to trimming and J lost 5 bases; unmatched junction nucleotides: 13. The length of the CDR3 is 18 residues. Source study methods: Reference gene primer amplification yielded estimated nucleated cell counts. TCRdb's table, derived via immunoSEQ multiplex PCR, lists solely in-frame clones and lacks some. Clone size and the V and J calls come from that table; the DNA yielded D and trimming. Of about 210,000 clones listed, approximately 80% were seen once; the top ten hold about 9.7%. Sequencing used peripheral blood. V gene TRBV14 combines with J gene TRBJ2-5; 10 bases map to TRBD2. The clonotype originates from a man aged 45-65 years with active or convalescent COVID-19. The DNA for the CDR3 is TGTGCCAGCAGCCAAGCTCGTCTAGCGGGAGCTCGGTGGGAGACCCAGTACTTC. It encodes CASSQARLAGARWETQYF.